This TCR beta chain came from a study of blood T cell repertoires in COVID-19. Study as a whole: Collection of acute and convalescent COVID-19 samples took place in the United States, Italy and Spain.

Authors' data handling: The assay estimated nucleated cells by amplifying reference gene primers. The assay was immunoSEQ multiplex PCR, and TCRdb's table has in-frame clones only and misses some. V and J calls and clone size are copied from that table; D and trimming were computed from the DNA. The sample consists of 200,000 to 300,000 clones, around 85% of them appearing once. Trimming cost V 1 base and J 3 bases; bases outside gene matches: 6. This CDR3 spans 16 amino acids. CDR1 is SEHNR, CDR2 FQNEAQ, per germline (reference sequence). Sequenced: peripheral blood. The gene calls are TRBV7-9 and TRBJ1-2; 9 positions match TRBD1. This receptor was obtained from a man older than 75 with acute or convalescent COVID-19. The CDR3 loop reads CASSLGQGEPHYGYTF. For the CDR3, the DNA is TGTGCCAGCAGCTTAGGACAGGGGGAACCTCACTATGGCTACACCTTC.